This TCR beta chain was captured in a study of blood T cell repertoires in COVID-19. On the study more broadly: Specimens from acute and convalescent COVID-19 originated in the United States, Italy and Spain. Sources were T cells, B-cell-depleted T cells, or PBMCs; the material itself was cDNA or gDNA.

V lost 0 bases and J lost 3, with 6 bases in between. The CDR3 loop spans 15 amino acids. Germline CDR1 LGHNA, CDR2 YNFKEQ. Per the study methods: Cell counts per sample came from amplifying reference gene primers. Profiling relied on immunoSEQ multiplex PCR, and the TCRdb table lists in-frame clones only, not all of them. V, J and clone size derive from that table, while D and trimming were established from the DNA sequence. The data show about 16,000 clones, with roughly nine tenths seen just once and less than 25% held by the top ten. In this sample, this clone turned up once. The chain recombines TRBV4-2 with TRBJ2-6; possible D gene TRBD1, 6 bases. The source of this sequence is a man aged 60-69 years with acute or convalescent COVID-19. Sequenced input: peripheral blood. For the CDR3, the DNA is TGTGCCAGCAGCCAAGAACAGGGTGGGGCCAACGTCCTGACTTTC. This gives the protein CASSQEQGGANVLTF.